This TCR beta chain was found in a study of technical replicates of blood from a handful of donors. V lost 2 bases, J lost 1 base, and 4 bases stayed unmatched. Germline V gene data show CDR1 as SGHRS and CDR2 as YFSETQ. The CDR3 is made up of 15 amino acids. The assay was immunoSEQ multiplex PCR, and TCRdb's table has in-frame clones only and misses some. Among about 63,000 clones listed, around 90% were seen once. The clonotype comes from a human donor in good health. Some clones in this sample may be carry-over from other donors' samples. The rearrangement uses TRBV5-1 and TRBJ2-3; 7 bases map to TRBD2. Source material: PBMCs. The DNA for the CDR3 is TGCGCCAGCAGCTTTGGCCGGGGGGGCACAGATACGCAGTATTTT. It is translated as CASSFGRGGTDTQYF.